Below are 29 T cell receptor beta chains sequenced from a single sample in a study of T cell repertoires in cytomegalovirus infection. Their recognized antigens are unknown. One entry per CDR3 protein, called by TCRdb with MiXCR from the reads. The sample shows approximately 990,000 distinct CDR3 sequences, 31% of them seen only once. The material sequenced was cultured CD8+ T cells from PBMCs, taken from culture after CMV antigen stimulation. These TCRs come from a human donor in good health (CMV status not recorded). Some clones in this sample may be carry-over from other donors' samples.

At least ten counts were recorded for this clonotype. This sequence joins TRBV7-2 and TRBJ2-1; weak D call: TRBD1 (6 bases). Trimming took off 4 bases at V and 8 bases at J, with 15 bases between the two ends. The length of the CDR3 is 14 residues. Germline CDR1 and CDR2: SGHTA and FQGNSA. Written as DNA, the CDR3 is TGTGCCAGCAGCTCCCTTACAGGGATCGATGAGCAGTTCTTC. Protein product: CASSSLTGIDEQFF.

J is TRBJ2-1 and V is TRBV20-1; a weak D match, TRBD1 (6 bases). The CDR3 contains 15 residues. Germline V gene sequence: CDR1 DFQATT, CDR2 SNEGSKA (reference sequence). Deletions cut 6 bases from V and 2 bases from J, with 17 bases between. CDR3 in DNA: TGCAGTGCCTGGGGGCGGCAAGAGACCTACAATGAGCAGTTCTTC. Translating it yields CSAWGRQETYNEQFF.

This CDR3 reads CASSRPSDFNEQFF. In DNA, the CDR3 is TGTGCCAGCAGCCGGCCGTCCGATTTCAATGAGCAGTTCTTC. The chain uses TRBV11-1 and TRBJ2-1, with unresolved D. This CDR3 region has 14 residues. The germline CDR1 and CDR2 sequences are SGHAT and FQDESV (reference sequence). Between the trimmed V and J ends, which lost 5 bases and 6 bases, there was a span of 14 bases.

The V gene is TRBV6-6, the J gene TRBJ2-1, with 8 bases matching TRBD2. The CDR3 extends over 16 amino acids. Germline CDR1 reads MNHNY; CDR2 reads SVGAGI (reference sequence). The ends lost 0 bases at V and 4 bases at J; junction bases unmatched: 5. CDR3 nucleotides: TGTGCCAGCAGTTACTCCGCCGAGCGGGGGTACAATGAGCAGTTCTTC. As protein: CASSYSAERGYNEQFF.

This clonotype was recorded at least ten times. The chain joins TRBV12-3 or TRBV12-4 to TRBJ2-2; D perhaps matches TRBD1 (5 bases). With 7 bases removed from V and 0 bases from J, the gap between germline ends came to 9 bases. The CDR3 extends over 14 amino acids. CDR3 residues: CASKRQSNTGELFF. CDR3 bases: TGTGCCAGCAAACGACAGTCGAACACCGGGGAGCTGTTTTTT.

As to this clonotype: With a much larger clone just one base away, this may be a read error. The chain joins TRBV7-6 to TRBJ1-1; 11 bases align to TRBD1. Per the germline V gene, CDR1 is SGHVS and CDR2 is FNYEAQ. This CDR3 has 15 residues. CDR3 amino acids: CVSSLTGQGGTEAFF. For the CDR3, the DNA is TGTGTCAGCAGCTTAACGGGACAGGGGGGCACTGAAGCTTTCTTT.

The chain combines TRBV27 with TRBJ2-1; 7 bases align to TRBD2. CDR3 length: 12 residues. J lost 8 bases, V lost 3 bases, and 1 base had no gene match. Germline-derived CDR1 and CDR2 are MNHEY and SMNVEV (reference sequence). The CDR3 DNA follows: TGTGCCAGCAGTTTCCGGGAGGATGAGCAGTTCTTC. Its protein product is CASSFREDEQFF.

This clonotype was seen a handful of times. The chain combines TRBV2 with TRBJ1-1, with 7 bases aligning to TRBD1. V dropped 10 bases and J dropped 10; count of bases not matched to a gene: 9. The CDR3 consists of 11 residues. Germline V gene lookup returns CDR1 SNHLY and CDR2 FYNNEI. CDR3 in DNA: TGTGCCATCAGCAGGGGGGTCGGAGCTTTCTTT. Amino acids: CAISRGVGAFF.

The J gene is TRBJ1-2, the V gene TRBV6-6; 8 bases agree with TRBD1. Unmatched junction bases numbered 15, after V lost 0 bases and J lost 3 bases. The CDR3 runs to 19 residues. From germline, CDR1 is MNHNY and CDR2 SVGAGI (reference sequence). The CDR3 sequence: CASSYSPTGQGRGYYGYTF. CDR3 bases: TGTGCCAGCAGTTACTCGCCGACCGGACAGGGAAGGGGTTACTATGGCTACACCTTC.

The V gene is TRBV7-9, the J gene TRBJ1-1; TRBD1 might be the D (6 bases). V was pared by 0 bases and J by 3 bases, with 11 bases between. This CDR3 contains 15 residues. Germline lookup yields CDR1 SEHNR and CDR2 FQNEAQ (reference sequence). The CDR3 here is CASSLAGALDTEAFF. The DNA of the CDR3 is TGTGCCAGCAGCTTAGCGGGGGCCTTAGACACTGAAGCTTTCTTT.

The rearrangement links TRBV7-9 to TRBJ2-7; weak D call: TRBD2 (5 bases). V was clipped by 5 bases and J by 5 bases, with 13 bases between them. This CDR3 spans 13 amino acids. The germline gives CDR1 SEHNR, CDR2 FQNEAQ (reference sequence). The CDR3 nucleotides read TGTGCCAGCAGCCACAAGGAGGCCCACGAGCAGTACTTC. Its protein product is CASSHKEAHEQYF.

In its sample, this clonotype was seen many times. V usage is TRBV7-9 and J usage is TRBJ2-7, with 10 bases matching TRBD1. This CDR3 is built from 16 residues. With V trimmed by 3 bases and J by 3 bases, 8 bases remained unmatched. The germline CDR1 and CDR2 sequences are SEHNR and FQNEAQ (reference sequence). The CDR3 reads CASSLVGRTGGYEQYF. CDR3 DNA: TGTGCCAGCAGCTTGGTCGGGCGGACAGGGGGCTACGAGCAGTACTTC.

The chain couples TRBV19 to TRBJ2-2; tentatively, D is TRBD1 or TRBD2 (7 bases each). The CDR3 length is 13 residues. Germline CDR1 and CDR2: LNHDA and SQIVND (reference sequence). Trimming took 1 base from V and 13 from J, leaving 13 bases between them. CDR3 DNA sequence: TGTGCCAGTAGTATAGCGGGGGGACAGCCGCTGTTTTTT. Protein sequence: CASSIAGGQPLFF.

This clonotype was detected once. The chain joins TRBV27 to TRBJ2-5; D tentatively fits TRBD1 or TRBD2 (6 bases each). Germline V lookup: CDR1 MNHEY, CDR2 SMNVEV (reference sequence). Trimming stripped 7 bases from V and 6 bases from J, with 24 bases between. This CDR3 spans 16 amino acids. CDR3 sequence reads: CASTAFMGGVGQTQYF. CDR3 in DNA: TGTGCCAGCACGGCCTTTATGGGGGGCGTCGGGCAGACCCAGTACTTC.

The DNA of the CDR3 is TGCAGTGCCAGCACGGGACACCGTAACTATGGCTACACCTTC. The encoded protein is CSASTGHRNYGYTF. The gene calls are TRBV20-1 and TRBJ1-2; D might be TRBD1 (6 bases). Germline V gives CDR1 DFQATT, CDR2 SNEGSKA (reference sequence). This CDR3 comprises 14 residues. V lost 6 bases to trimming and J lost 1 base, with 15 bases between them.

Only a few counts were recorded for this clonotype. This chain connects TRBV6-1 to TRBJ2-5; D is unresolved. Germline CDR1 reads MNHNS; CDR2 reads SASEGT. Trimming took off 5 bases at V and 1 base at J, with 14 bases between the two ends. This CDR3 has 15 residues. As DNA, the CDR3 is TGTGCCAGCAGTAATAGTCTACAGATCCAAGAGACCCAGTACTTC. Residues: CASSNSLQIQETQYF.

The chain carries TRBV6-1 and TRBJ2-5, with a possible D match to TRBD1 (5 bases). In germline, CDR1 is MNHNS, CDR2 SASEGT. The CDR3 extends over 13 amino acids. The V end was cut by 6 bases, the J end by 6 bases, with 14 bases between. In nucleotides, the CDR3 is TGTGCCAGCAGATTAGGGGATCTGAAGACCCAGTACTTC. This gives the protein CASRLGDLKTQYF.

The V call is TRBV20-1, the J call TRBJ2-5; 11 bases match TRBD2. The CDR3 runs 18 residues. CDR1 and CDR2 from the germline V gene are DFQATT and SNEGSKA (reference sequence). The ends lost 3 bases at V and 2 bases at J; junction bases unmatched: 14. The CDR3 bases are TGCAGTGCTAGGCCCGTTGGTAGCGGGGGGGCGGAGCAAGAGACCCAGTACTTC. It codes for CSARPVGSGGAEQETQYF.

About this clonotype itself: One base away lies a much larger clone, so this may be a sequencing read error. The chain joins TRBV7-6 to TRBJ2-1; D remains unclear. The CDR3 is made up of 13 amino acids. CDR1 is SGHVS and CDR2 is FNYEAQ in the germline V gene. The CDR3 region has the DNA TGTGCCAGCAGCGTCCGTGAGTACGATGAGCAGATCTTC. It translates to CASSVREYDEQIF.

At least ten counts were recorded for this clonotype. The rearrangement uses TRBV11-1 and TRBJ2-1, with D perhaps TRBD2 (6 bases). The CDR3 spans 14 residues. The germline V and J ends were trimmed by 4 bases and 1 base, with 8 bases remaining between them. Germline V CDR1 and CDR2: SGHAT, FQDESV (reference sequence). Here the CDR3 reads CASSWGESYNEQFF. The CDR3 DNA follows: TGTGCCAGCAGCTGGGGGGAGTCCTACAATGAGCAGTTCTTC.

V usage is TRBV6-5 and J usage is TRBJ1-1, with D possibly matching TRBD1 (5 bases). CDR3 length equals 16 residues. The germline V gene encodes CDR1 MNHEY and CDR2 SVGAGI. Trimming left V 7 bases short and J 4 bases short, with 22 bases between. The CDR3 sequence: CASKPQSWGGSTEAFF. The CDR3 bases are TGTGCCAGCAAACCCCAGTCGTGGGGGGGGTCCACTGAAGCTTTCTTT.

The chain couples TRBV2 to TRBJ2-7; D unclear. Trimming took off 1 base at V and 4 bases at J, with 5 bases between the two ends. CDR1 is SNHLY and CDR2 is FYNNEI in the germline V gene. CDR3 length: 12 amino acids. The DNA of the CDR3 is TGTGCCAGCAGTGAAGGGCAATACGAGCAGTACGTC. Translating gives CASSEGQYEQYV.

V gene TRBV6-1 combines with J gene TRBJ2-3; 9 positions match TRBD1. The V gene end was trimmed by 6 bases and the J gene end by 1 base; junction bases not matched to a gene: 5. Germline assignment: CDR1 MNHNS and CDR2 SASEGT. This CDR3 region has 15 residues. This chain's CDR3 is CASSEQGAGTDTQYF. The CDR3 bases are TGTGCCAGCAGCGAACAGGGGGCCGGCACAGATACGCAGTATTTT.

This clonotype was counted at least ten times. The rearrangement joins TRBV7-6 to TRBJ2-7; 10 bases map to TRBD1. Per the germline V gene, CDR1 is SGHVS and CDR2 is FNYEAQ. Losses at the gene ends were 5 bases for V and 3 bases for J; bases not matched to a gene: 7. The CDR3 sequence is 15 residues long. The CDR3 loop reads CASSTGQGDFYEQYF. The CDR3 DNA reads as TGTGCCAGCAGCACAGGACAGGGGGACTTCTACGAGCAGTACTTC.

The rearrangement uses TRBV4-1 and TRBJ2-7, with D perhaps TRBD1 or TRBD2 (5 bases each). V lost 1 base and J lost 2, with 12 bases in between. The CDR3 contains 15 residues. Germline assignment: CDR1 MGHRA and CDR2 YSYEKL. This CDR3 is CASSQVAGTPYEQYV. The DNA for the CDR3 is TGCGCCAGCAGCCAAGTGGCAGGGACCCCCTACGAGCAGTACGTC.

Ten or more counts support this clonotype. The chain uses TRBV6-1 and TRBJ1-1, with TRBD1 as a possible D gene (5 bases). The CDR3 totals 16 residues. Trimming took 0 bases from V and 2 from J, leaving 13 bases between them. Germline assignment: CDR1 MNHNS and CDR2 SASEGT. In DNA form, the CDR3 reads TGTGCCAGCAGTGAAGCTTCCCAAGGGACCAACACTGAAGCTTTCTTT. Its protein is CASSEASQGTNTEAFF.

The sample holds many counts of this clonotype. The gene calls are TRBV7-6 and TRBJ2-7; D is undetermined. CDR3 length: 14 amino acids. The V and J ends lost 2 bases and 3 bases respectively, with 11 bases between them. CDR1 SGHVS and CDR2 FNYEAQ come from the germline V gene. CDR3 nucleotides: TGTGCCAGCAGCTTATTAGGCCAAATCTACGAGCAGTACTTC. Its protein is CASSLLGQIYEQYF.

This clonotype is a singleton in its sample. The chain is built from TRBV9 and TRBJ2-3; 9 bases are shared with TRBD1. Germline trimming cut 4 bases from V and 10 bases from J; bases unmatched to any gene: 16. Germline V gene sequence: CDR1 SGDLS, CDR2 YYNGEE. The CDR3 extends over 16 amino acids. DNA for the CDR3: TGTGCCAGCAGCTTCATTTTGGGGGGGACAGGGAAGGCGCAGTATTTT. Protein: CASSFILGGTGKAQYF.

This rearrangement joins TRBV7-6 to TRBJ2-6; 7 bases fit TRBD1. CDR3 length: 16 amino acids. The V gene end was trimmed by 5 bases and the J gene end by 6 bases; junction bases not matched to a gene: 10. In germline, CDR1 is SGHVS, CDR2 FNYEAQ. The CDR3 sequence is CASSGTGVQVANVLTF. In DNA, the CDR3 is TGTGCCAGCAGCGGAACAGGGGTTCAGGTGGCCAACGTCCTGACTTTC.